These T cell receptor beta chains were read from a single sample in a study of Graves' ophthalmopathy and Graves' hyperthyroidism. TCRdb itself ran the multiplex PCR reads through MiXCR, one entry per CDR3 protein. The sample includes fewer than 250,000 distinct CDR3 sequences, under 30% of them seen just once. The sequencing input was peripheral blood. These receptors were taken from a man aged 45-60 years with Graves' ophthalmopathy. CDR3s include the opening cysteine and the closing phenylalanine or tryptophan. A D gene is named only where the DNA matches it firmly. Part of the rows lack a size; the others show once, few, many or a class for expanded clones.

j_call d_call v_call clone_size cdr3_nt cdr3_aa
TRBJ1-2 . TRBV5-1 many TGCGCCAGCAGCTTGTCCGGGAGGTCTAACTATGGCTACACCTTC CASSLSGRSNYGYTF
TRBJ1-1 . TRBV6-1 . TGTGCCAGCAACCCGGGCCTGAACACTGAAGCTTTCTTT CASNPGLNTEAFF
TRBJ2-5 TRBD2 TRBV6-1 . TGTGCCAGCACCGAGACTAGCGTGGGTTACGGGACCCAGTACTTC CASTETSVGYGTQYF
TRBJ1-5 TRBD1 TRBV28 . TGTGCCAGCCGGACCAGGACAGGGCCCCAGCATTTT CASRTRTGPQHF
TRBJ2-7 TRBD1 TRBV6-1 once TGTGCCAGCAGAGGACAGGGGAGCGAGCAGTACTTC CASRGQGSEQYF
TRBJ2-7 TRBD2 TRBV4-1 many TGCGCCAGCAGCCAAGGTGCGGGAGCCGCCCACGAGCAGTACTTC CASSQGAGAAHEQYF
TRBJ2-2 TRBD2 TRBV6-1 . TGTGCCAGCACCACTCATAGCGGGAGGGCCGGGGAGCTGTTTTTT CASTTHSGRAGELFF
TRBJ1-3 TRBD1 TRBV28 many TGTGCCAGCAGCAGCCGTGACAGGGTGGCTGGAAACACCATATATTTT CASSSRDRVAGNTIYF
TRBJ2-2 TRBD1 TRBV28 . TGTGCCAGCAGGACCCCGAGACAGGGTACCGGGGAGCTGTTTTTT CASRTPRQGTGELFF
TRBJ2-7 . TRBV11-1 many TGTGCCAGCAGCTCCGGGGGCAGTAACTACGAGCAGTACTTC CASSSGGSNYEQYF
TRBJ2-5 TRBD1 TRBV12-3/TRBV12-4 few TGTGCCAGCAGACGGGACAGGGGATCTGGGACCCAGTACTTC CASRRDRGSGTQYF
TRBJ1-2 . TRBV28 . TGTGCCAGCAGCGACCGATACGGAGGCTACACCTTC CASSDRYGGYTF
TRBJ1-1 TRBD1 TRBV19 many TGTGCCAGTAGAAAATCCGGGACAGGGACCACTGAAGCTTTCTTT CASRKSGTGTTEAFF
TRBJ2-7 TRBD2 TRBV5-1 many TGCGCCAGCAGCCCAGGTGTTCGCGGGAGGGCCTACGAGCAGTACTTC CASSPGVRGRAYEQYF
TRBJ2-7 . TRBV27 . TGTGCCAGCATGACACGGCACTACGAGCAGTACTTC CASMTRHYEQYF